The rows below give T cell receptor beta chains drawn from one sample of a study of beta chain features in type 1 diabetes. Libraries were prepared by immunoSEQ multiplex PCR; TCRdb keeps only in-frame clonotypes and omits some of them. The sample lists 500,000 to 800,000 clones, around 12% occurring once. Sequenced material: naive CD4+ T cells from blood. The receptor source for this set is a man between 25 and 39 years old with type 1 diabetes. CDR3s include the opening cysteine and the closing phenylalanine or tryptophan. The D gene is left open where the match is weak. Some rows have no size entry. The others give once, few or many, or a class for an expanded clone.

abundance	d_gene	v_gene	j_gene	CDR3nt	CDR3aa
few	TRBD1	TRBV7-2	TRBJ2-7	TGTGCCAGCAGCTCTGTAGGGACAGGGGGCGGATACGAGCAGTACTTC	CASSSVGTGGGYEQYF
few	NA	TRBV5-4	TRBJ1-2	TGTGCCAGCAGCTCGCCGGGAGGCGTCAATGGCTACACCTTC	CASSSPGGVNGYTF
NA	TRBD1	TRBV28	TRBJ2-5	TGTGCCAGCCTCGGTGGGGGACAGGGCACGGAGACCCAGTACTTC	CASLGGGQGTETQYF
few	NA	TRBV19	TRBJ1-2	TGTGCCAGTAGTATACGGGCCGAAAATGGCTACACCTTC	CASSIRAENGYTF
NA	NA	TRBV19	TRBJ2-3	TGTGCCAGTAAGGGCAGGGGATGGGCAGATACGCAGTATTTT	CASKGRGWADTQYF
few	NA	TRBV12-5	TRBJ2-1	TGTGCTAGTGGCGAACGGACGAACAATGAGCAGTTCTTC	CASGERTNNEQFF
once	TRBD2	TRBV5-4	TRBJ2-3	TGTGCCAGCAGCGTGCGGGGGGGCTCAGATACGCAGTATTTT	CASSVRGGSDTQYF
NA	TRBD2	TRBV2	TRBJ2-3	TGTGCCAGCAGTGCCGAGACTAGCGGGGCGACCACAGATACGCAGTATTTT	CASSAETSGATTDTQYF
NA	TRBD1	TRBV7-2	TRBJ2-1	TGTGCCAGCGGAAGGGACAGACTTAATGAGCAGTTCTTC	CASGRDRLNEQFF
NA	NA	TRBV30	TRBJ1-6	TGTGCCTGGAGTGTAGGGGTGGGGCCCCTCCACTTT	CAWSVGVGPLHF
NA	NA	TRBV4-2	TRBJ2-7	TGTGCCAGCAGCCAGTTCCGGGACTCCGCCTACGAGCAGTACTTC	CASSQFRDSAYEQYF
NA	TRBD1	TRBV5-1	TRBJ1-2	TGCGCCAGCAGCGGAGGACAGGGAGATCGGTATGGCTACACCTTC	CASSGGQGDRYGYTF
NA	NA	TRBV18	TRBJ2-1	TGTGCCAGCTCACCACCGGGAGGCCGTTCGGTCAATGAGCAGTTCTTC	CASSPPGGRSVNEQFF
few	NA	TRBV2	TRBJ1-6	TGTGCCAGGAAAAAAGCCGATTCACCCCTCCACTTT	CARKKADSPLHF
NA	NA	TRBV5-6	TRBJ2-5	TGTGCCAGCAGCTTGACGGGCTACCAAGAGACCCAGTACTTC	CASSLTGYQETQYF
few	NA	TRBV6-5	TRBJ2-7	TGTGCCAGCAGTTATATCAGGGGTTCCTACGAGCAGTACTTC	CASSYIRGSYEQYF
NA	NA	TRBV9	TRBJ1-3	TGTGCCAGCAGCCCTCGGAGCTCTGGAAACACCATATATTTT	CASSPRSSGNTIYF
once	NA	TRBV6-1	TRBJ2-7	TGTGCCAGCAGTGCAGGCAGGGACTACGAGCAGTACTTC	CASSAGRDYEQYF
few	NA	TRBV29-1	TRBJ2-2	TGCAGCGTTTCTAGGGGGGCCGACACCGGGGAGCTGTTTTTT	CSVSRGADTGELFF
NA	NA	TRBV30	TRBJ1-2	TGTGCCTGGAGTGTGGAACCGCTCTACACCTTC	CAWSVEPLYTF
few	TRBD2	TRBV19	TRBJ2-3	TGTGCCAGTAGTCCTGGGACTAGCGGGGATCCTAGCACAGATACGCAGTATTTT	CASSPGTSGDPSTDTQYF
few	TRBD1	TRBV4-3	TRBJ1-2	TGCGCCAGCAGCCCCATGACAGGGGAGGGCTATGGCTACACCTTC	CASSPMTGEGYGYTF
NA	NA	TRBV6-5	TRBJ1-2	TGTGCCAGCAGGACGACGGGCTATGGCTACACCTTC	CASRTTGYGYTF
few	NA	TRBV14	TRBJ2-2	TGTGCCAGCAGCCAACTGTATTTGGCGGGGGCGCCCGGGGAGCTGTTTTTT	CASSQLYLAGAPGELFF
few	NA	TRBV13	TRBJ1-2	TGTGCCAGCAGCCCCAGGGGAGCTAACTATGGCTACACCTTC	CASSPRGANYGYTF
NA	NA	TRBV5-1	TRBJ2-5	TGCGCCAGCAGCTTGGAACAGCTCCAAGAGACCCAGTACTTC	CASSLEQLQETQYF
few	NA	TRBV27	TRBJ1-4	TGTGCCAGCAGTTTTGGGTCGAATGAAAAACTGTTTTTT	CASSFGSNEKLFF
few	TRBD2	TRBV18	TRBJ2-7	TGTGCCAGCTCAGATAGTCGGCTAGCGGGCGACTCCTACGAGCAGTACTTC	CASSDSRLAGDSYEQYF